This T cell receptor (beta chain) was identified during a study of T cell changes during pregnancy in multiple sclerosis. CDR3 length: 14 residues. Deletions cut 3 bases from V and 5 bases from J, with 13 bases between. Germline V gives CDR1 LNHDA, CDR2 SQIVND (reference sequence). Assay: immunoSEQ multiplex PCR; the TCRdb copy retains only in-frame clones and omits some. Of about 68,000 clones listed, 90% were seen once; the top ten hold around 1.5%. The chain carries TRBV19 and TRBJ2-5; possible D gene TRBD1, 7 bases. The source is a female donor with multiple sclerosis, enrolled in a pregnancy study. Specimen: peripheral blood, collected in the third trimester of pregnancy. The CDR3 coding sequence is TGTGCCAGTAGTATGTTTTCAGGGGGGGAGACCCAGTACTTC. It codes for CASSMFSGGETQYF.